A single sample gave rise to the 19 T cell receptor beta chains below, sequenced in a study of T cell responses to AZD1222 COVID-19 vaccine. Repertoires were generated with immunoSEQ multiplex PCR, while TCRdb's copy carries only in-frame clones and drops some. In the table there are 150,000 to 200,000 clones, about 91% of which are singletons. The specimen was peripheral blood, collected on day 0 of AZD1222 vaccination. These receptors originate from an adult in good health.

The gene calls are TRBV6-5 and TRBJ1-1; D remains ambiguous. With 0 bases removed from V and 1 base from J, the gap between germline ends came to 9 bases. This CDR3 contains 15 residues. The germline V gene has CDR1 MNHEY and CDR2 SVGAGI. The CDR3, as DNA: TGTGCCAGCAGTTACTCGAGTGGGCCGAACACTGAAGCTTTCTTT. Protein product: CASSYSSGPNTEAFF.

This clone was observed a single time. Other nucleotide sequences in the sample specify the same CDR3. This chain uses TRBV14 with TRBJ1-1, with D uncertain. Germline CDR1 and CDR2: SGHDN and FVKESK. The CDR3 is 13 residues long. V shed 0 bases and J shed 1 base, with 3 bases lying between them. CDR3 nucleotides: TGTGCCAGCAGCCAAGACAGGAACACTGAAGCTTTCTTT. It is translated as CASSQDRNTEAFF.

V usage is TRBV9 and J usage is TRBJ1-3; possibly TRBD1 for D (5 bases). CDR1 is SGDLS and CDR2 is YYNGEE in the germline V gene. Trimming pared 4 bases from V and 4 bases from J, leaving 18 bases between. CDR3 length: 16 residues. The CDR3 nucleotides read TGTGCCAGCAGCATCCGCTCGCAGGGTACCGGAAACACCATATATTTT. This gives the protein CASSIRSQGTGNTIYF.

This clone has only one observation. V gene TRBV11-2 combines with J gene TRBJ2-7; D is unresolved. Germline V CDR1 and CDR2: SGHAT, FQNNGV. Trimming stripped 1 base from V and 6 bases from J, with 4 bases between. This CDR3 contains 11 residues. CDR3: CASSLGSEQYF. CDR3 coding DNA: TGTGCCAGCAGCTTAGGTTCCGAGCAGTACTTC.

This chain links TRBV29-1 with TRBJ1-1; tentative D call: TRBD1 (5 bases). The CDR3 consists of 13 residues. Germline CDR1 SQVTM, CDR2 ANQGSEA. V gave up 4 bases and J gave up 4 bases, with 13 bases separating them. The CDR3 is CSVVTWRGTEAFF. In nucleotides, the CDR3 is TGCAGCGTTGTAACTTGGAGGGGCACTGAAGCTTTCTTT. Full variable domain (outside the CDR3, taken from reference TRBV29-1 and TRBJ1-1): SAVISQKPSRDICQRGTSLTIQCQVDSQVTMMFWYRQQPGQSLTLIATANQGSEATYESGFVIDKFPISRPNLTFSTLTVSNMSPEDSSIYLCSVVTWRGTEAFFGQGTRLTVV.

The chain joins TRBV5-4 to TRBJ2-7, with D possibly being TRBD1 or TRBD2 (7 bases each). The CDR3 spans 15 residues. V was shortened by 0 bases and J by 2 bases, with 12 bases between the two germline ends. CDR1 is SGHNT, CDR2 YYREEE, per germline (reference sequence). The CDR3 nucleotides read TGTGCCAGCAGCTTGGGGCAGGGGGGGACCTACGAGCAGTACTTC. Translated, it gives CASSLGQGGTYEQYF.

The chain combines TRBV7-9 with TRBJ2-3; 12 bases agree with TRBD2. CDR3 length: 16 amino acids. Germline trimming cut 3 bases from V and 3 bases from J; bases unmatched to any gene: 4. CDR1 is SEHNR and CDR2 is FQNEAQ in the germline V gene (reference sequence). The CDR3 bases are TGTGCCAGCAGCTTCTCGACTAGCGGGGGAACAGATACGCAGTATTTT. Translating it yields CASSFSTSGGTDTQYF.

The chain joins TRBV6-2 or TRBV6-3 to TRBJ2-7, with 8 positions matching TRBD2. V lost 6 bases and J lost 2; bases outside the gene matches: 9. The CDR3 covers 15 residues. Germline loops: CDR1 MNHEY, CDR2 SVGEGT. Written as DNA, the CDR3 is TGTGCCAGCAGCGAGAGCGGGGGCCCCCCCTACGAGCAGTACTTC. This codes for CASSESGGPPYEQYF.

This chain connects TRBV18 to TRBJ2-7; D may be TRBD1 (6 bases). Trimming took 4 bases from V and 2 from J, leaving 9 bases between them. The CDR3 extends over 13 amino acids. Germline loops: CDR1 KGHSH, CDR2 LQKENI. This chain's CDR3 is CASSQGTPYEQYF. CDR3 DNA sequence: TGTGCCAGCTCACAGGGGACACCCTACGAGCAGTACTTC.

V gene TRBV28 combines with J gene TRBJ1-2; the D is unclear. Germline values: CDR1 MDHEN, CDR2 SYDVKM. The CDR3 totals 13 residues. V was trimmed by 5 bases and J by 4 bases, leaving 11 bases between them. CDR3 sequence: CASSRPDGYGYTF. CDR3 nucleotides: TGTGCCAGCAGTCGCCCGGACGGCTATGGCTACACCTTC.

This clone was observed a few times. The CDR3 coding sequence is TGTGCCAGTACCCTAGGACAGGACCGGGATCAGCCCCAGCATTTT. Translated, it gives CASTLGQDRDQPQHF. The rearrangement uses TRBV19 and TRBJ1-5; 7 bases fit TRBD1. Germline loops: CDR1 LNHDA, CDR2 SQIVND (reference sequence). The V and J ends lost 7 bases and 5 bases, in that order; junction bases with no gene match: 11. The CDR3 runs 15 residues.

CDR3 nucleotide sequence: TGTGCCAGCACTAGTGGAAACACCATATATTTT. Residues: CASTSGNTIYF. The chain uses TRBV28 and TRBJ1-3; D not resolved. Deletions cut 7 bases from V and 3 bases from J, with 4 bases between. Per the germline V gene, CDR1 is MDHEN and CDR2 is SYDVKM. This CDR3 contains 11 residues.

J is TRBJ2-7 and V is TRBV29-1; D may be TRBD1 (6 bases). The CDR3 spans 12 residues. Trimming shortened V by 4 bases and J by 0 bases, and 7 bases separated the two germline ends. Germline loops: CDR1 SQVTM, CDR2 ANQGSEA. The CDR3 sequence is CSVGDTSYEQYF. The CDR3 DNA reads TGCAGCGTTGGGGACACCTCCTACGAGCAGTACTTC.

V gene TRBV19 combines with J gene TRBJ1-5, with D tentatively TRBD1 (5 bases). CDR1 is LNHDA and CDR2 is SQIVND in the germline V gene (reference sequence). This CDR3 comprises 21 residues. V was trimmed by 5 bases and J by 3 bases, leaving 32 bases between them. CDR3 sequence: CASSLGVWSDLNGGSNQPQHF. The CDR3 region has the DNA TGTGCCAGTAGTCTCGGGGTCTGGTCAGATTTAAACGGGGGTTCCAATCAGCCCCAGCATTTT.

A single count supports this clone. The chain joins TRBV15 to TRBJ2-3; D possibly matches TRBD1 or TRBD2 (6 bases each). Germline-derived CDR1 and CDR2 are LNHNV and YYDKDF (reference sequence). V lost 5 bases and J 5 bases, leaving 11 bases between the germline ends. The CDR3 has 13 residues. The CDR3 protein is CATSPRGLDTQYF. In nucleotides, the CDR3 is TGTGCCACCAGCCCCCGGGGGCTAGATACGCAGTATTTT. Using reference TRBV15 and TRBJ2-3 for the parts outside the CDR3, the full variable domain is DAMVIQNPRYQVTQFGKPVTLSCSQTLNHNVMYWYQQKSSQAPKLLFHYYDKDFNNEADTPDNFQSRRPNTSFCFLDIRSPGLGDTAMYLCATSPRGLDTQYFGPGTRLTVL.

V and J are TRBV29-1 and TRBJ2-7; D is undetermined. The CDR3 covers 14 residues. The ends were cut back, 4 bases at V and 2 bases at J, with 15 bases in the middle. The germline V gene has CDR1 SQVTM and CDR2 ANQGSEA. The CDR3 here is CSVAFSAGTYEQYF. As DNA, the CDR3 is TGCAGCGTTGCTTTCTCGGCAGGTACCTACGAGCAGTACTTC.

This sequence joins TRBV27 and TRBJ2-1, with D tentatively TRBD2 (5 bases). Trimming removed 10 bases at V and 8 bases at J, with 18 bases between. CDR1 is MNHEY, CDR2 SMNVEV, per germline (reference sequence). This CDR3 is 13 amino acids long. For the CDR3, the DNA is TGTGCCACGGGGTACCTGGCGAGCCATGAGCAGTTCTTC. As protein: CATGYLASHEQFF.

The V call is TRBV2, the J call TRBJ2-7; 8 nucleotides match TRBD2. There are 17 residues in the CDR3. Trimming took 8 bases from V and 4 from J; bases not matched to a gene: 19. CDR1 is SNHLY and CDR2 is FYNNEI in the germline V gene. CDR3: CASRAGLSGSDPYEQYF. The CDR3 DNA reads TGTGCCAGCCGTGCAGGGTTGAGCGGGAGTGATCCGTACGAGCAGTACTTC. The variable domain in full, with the rest retrieved from reference TRBV2 and TRBJ2-7, is EPEVTQTPSHQVTQMGQEVILRCVPISNHLYFYWYRQILGQKVEFLVSFYNNEISEKSEIFDDQFSVERPDGSNFTLKIRSTKLEDSAMYFCASRAGLSGSDPYEQYFGPGTRLTVT.

The chain employs TRBV12-3 or TRBV12-4 and TRBJ2-1; D gene ambiguous. The germline V and J ends were trimmed by 3 bases and 9 bases, with 9 bases remaining between them. This CDR3 is built from 12 residues. As DNA, the CDR3 is TGTGCCAGCAGTTTTACGGGTCGTGAGCAGTTCTTC. Amino acid sequence: CASSFTGREQFF.